What follows are 15 T cell receptor beta chains derived from one specimen sequenced in a study of Ad26.COV2.S vaccination and SARS-CoV-2 variants. As for treatment: some 19 received Ad26.COV2.S at low or high dose, single or two shots; a few received placebo; per-sample allocation not given. Specimen acquisition occurred on day 63 following the initial vaccine or placebo injection. Using immunoSEQ multiplex PCR, the repertoire was profiled, and TCRdb retains in-frame clones only, with some absent. The data contain about 240,000 clones, roughly 90% of them seen just once; the ten biggest clones take up around 10%. The sample in question was peripheral blood, obtained in a trial of Ad26.COV2.S vaccine versus placebo. The receptors here all came from a person aged 18-60 years who received the Ad26.COV2.S COVID-19 vaccine or a placebo.

The J gene is TRBJ2-7, the V gene TRBV23-1, with a weak D call TRBD2 (6 bases). TRBV23-1 is given ORF status, its function remaining uncertain. This CDR3 is built from 15 residues. Trimming stripped 0 bases from V and 9 bases from J, with 18 bases between. CDR3 amino acids: CASSQSPGEVPGQYF. The CDR3 bases are TGCGCCAGCAGTCAATCGCCTGGGGAGGTACCAGGGCAGTACTTC.

This clone was seen a handful of times. The J gene is TRBJ2-7, the V gene TRBV27; D remains unclear. V lost 8 bases, J lost 0 bases, and 8 bases lay in between. The CDR3 covers 12 residues. Per the germline V gene, CDR1 is MNHEY and CDR2 is SMNVEV (reference sequence). CDR3 residues: CASGPASYEQYF. The CDR3 DNA sequence: TGTGCCAGCGGACCCGCCTCCTACGAGCAGTACTTC.

This clone was seen just once. The genes are TRBV27 and TRBJ2-1; D tentatively reads TRBD1 or TRBD2 (5 bases each). The germline V and J ends were trimmed by 3 bases and 1 base, with 7 bases remaining between them. The CDR3 has 14 residues. From germline, CDR1 is MNHEY and CDR2 SMNVEV (reference sequence). In nucleotides, the CDR3 is TGTGCCAGCAGTTTGGGGGATTCCTACAATGAGCAGTTCTTC. Translating it yields CASSLGDSYNEQFF.

The rearrangement joins TRBV19 to TRBJ2-5; D is undetermined. Germline CDR1 and CDR2: LNHDA and SQIVND (reference sequence). The germline V and J ends were trimmed by 7 bases and 4 bases, with 13 bases remaining between them. The CDR3 extends over 13 amino acids. Here the CDR3 reads CASKVVGGETQYF. The CDR3 coding sequence is TGTGCCAGTAAGGTCGTTGGCGGAGAGACCCAGTACTTC.

The chain uses TRBV5-1 and TRBJ2-5; 7 bases match TRBD2. Per germline, CDR1 SGHRS and CDR2 YFSETQ. The V gene end was trimmed by 4 bases and the J gene end by 3 bases; junction bases not matched to a gene: 15. The CDR3 runs to 17 residues. This chain's CDR3 is CASSPRKRLALEETQYF. In nucleotides, the CDR3 is TGCGCCAGCAGCCCTCGGAAGAGACTAGCCCTAGAAGAGACCCAGTACTTC. Using reference TRBV5-1 and TRBJ2-5 for the parts outside the CDR3, the full variable domain is KAGVTQTPRYLIKTRGQQVTLSCSPISGHRSVSWYQQTPGQGLQFLFEYFSETQRNKGNFPGRFSGRQFSNSRSEMNVSTLELGDSALYLCASSPRKRLALEETQYFGPGTRLLVL.

This chain connects TRBV3-1 (or the pseudogene TRBV3-2) to TRBJ2-2, with 11 bases fitting TRBD2. Germline CDR1 reads LGHDT; CDR2 reads YNNKEL (reference sequence). With 3 bases clipped from V and 6 bases from J, the junction kept 15 bases outside the gene matches. There are 19 residues in the CDR3. CDR3 residues: CASSHPYALAGGGAGELFF. The CDR3 DNA is TGTGCCAGCAGCCACCCCTACGCTCTAGCGGGAGGCGGCGCCGGGGAGCTGTTTTTT.

The V gene is TRBV7-3, the J gene TRBJ2-5, with 8 bases fitting TRBD2. V lost 1 base to trimming and J lost 3 bases; unmatched junction nucleotides: 7. This CDR3 region has 16 residues. In germline, CDR1 is SGHTA, CDR2 FQGTGA. CDR3 bases: TGTGCCAGCAGCTTAATTCCGGGACTAGGAAAAGAGACCCAGTACTTC. Residues: CASSLIPGLGKETQYF.

The table lists this clone with a few counts. The chain recombines TRBV4-3 with TRBJ2-7; 8 bases are shared with TRBD2. This CDR3 is built from 14 residues. Germline assignment: CDR1 LGHNA and CDR2 YSLEER. Unmatched junction bases numbered 6, after V lost 2 bases and J lost 6 bases. The CDR3 DNA follows: TGCGCCAGCAGCCAACTAGCGGGCCGATCCGAGCAGTACTTC. Translated, it gives CASSQLAGRSEQYF.

The chain has TRBV7-2 and TRBJ2-5; 8 positions agree with TRBD1. J gave up 4 bases and V 4 bases, and 14 bases lay outside the gene matches. The CDR3 runs to 17 residues. Looked up from germline, CDR1 is SGHTA and CDR2 is FQGNSA. The DNA of the CDR3 is TGTGCCAGCAGCTCACTCTACAGGGGGGCCCCCAGAGAGACCCAGTACTTC. It codes for CASSSLYRGAPRETQYF.

The genes are TRBV2 and TRBJ1-2; unclear D gene. V was clipped by 6 bases and J by 5 bases, with 10 bases between them. This CDR3 spans 12 amino acids. The germline gives CDR1 SNHLY, CDR2 FYNNEI. The CDR3 region has the DNA TGTGCCAGCAGGCTAGGAGGGTATGGCTACACCTTC. This codes for CASRLGGYGYTF.

The rearrangement joins TRBV7-2 to TRBJ1-3; 11 nucleotides align to TRBD1. The CDR3 is made up of 16 amino acids. Trimming at V came to 5 bases and at J to 3 bases, leaving 6 bases not matched to a gene. Germline V gene data show CDR1 as SGHTA and CDR2 as FQGNSA. The CDR3 loop reads CASSPRTGGIGNTIYF. The CDR3 bases are TGTGCCAGCAGCCCGAGGACAGGGGGCATTGGAAACACCATATATTTT.

The V gene is TRBV5-1, the J gene TRBJ1-2, with 7 bases that match TRBD1. Trimming cost V 0 bases and J 0 bases; bases outside gene matches: 5. The germline V gene has CDR1 SGHRS and CDR2 YFSETQ. The CDR3 sequence is 16 residues long. The CDR3 DNA follows: TGCGCCAGCAGCTTGGCCGGGACAGCAGCTAACTATGGCTACACCTTC. It yields the protein CASSLAGTAANYGYTF.

The genes are TRBV5-1 and TRBJ2-2; D remains unclear. The CDR3 is 16 residues long. The V gene's germline CDR1 is SGHRS and CDR2 YFSETQ. The V end lost 1 base, the J end lost 1 base, and 11 bases lay between the germline ends. The CDR3, as DNA: TGCGCCAGCAGCTTGTCCGGTGGGGAGAACACCGGGGAGCTGTTTTTT. Amino acids: CASSLSGGENTGELFF.

The rearrangement links TRBV6-5 to TRBJ1-2; a weak D match, TRBD1 (6 bases). From germline, CDR1 is MNHEY and CDR2 SVGAGI. The CDR3 consists of 14 residues. Trimming removed 6 bases from V and 5 bases from J, with 16 bases in between. The CDR3 spells CASSLGPGAYGYTF. The CDR3 DNA reads as TGTGCCAGCAGCCTTGGGCCGGGGGCATATGGCTACACCTTC.

The gene calls are TRBV7-3 and TRBJ1-5; D unclear. Germline lookup yields CDR1 SGHTA and CDR2 FQGTGA. The CDR3 runs to 18 residues. V lost 6 bases, J lost 6 bases, and 27 bases lay in between. Here the CDR3 reads CASSPDLGFLVVPQPQHF. DNA of the CDR3: TGTGCCAGCAGTCCCGACCTTGGATTTTTAGTGGTCCCTCAGCCCCAGCATTTT.